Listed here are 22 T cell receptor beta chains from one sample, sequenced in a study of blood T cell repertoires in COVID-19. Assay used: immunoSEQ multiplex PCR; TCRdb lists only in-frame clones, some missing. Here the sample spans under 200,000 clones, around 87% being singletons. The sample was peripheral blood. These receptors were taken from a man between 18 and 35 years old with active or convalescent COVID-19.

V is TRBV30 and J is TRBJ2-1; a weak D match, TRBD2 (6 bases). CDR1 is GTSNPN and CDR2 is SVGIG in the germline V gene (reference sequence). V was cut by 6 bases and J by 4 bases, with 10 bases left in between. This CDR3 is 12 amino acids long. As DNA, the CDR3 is TGTGCCTGTCGGGACTGGTACAATGAGCAGTTCTTC. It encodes CACRDWYNEQFF.

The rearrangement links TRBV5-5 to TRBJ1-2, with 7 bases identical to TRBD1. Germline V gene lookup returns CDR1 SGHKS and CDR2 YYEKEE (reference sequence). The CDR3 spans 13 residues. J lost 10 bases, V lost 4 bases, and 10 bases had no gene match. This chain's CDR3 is CASSQTDRQDYTF. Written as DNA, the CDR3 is TGTGCCAGCAGCCAAACGGACAGGCAGGACTACACCTTC.

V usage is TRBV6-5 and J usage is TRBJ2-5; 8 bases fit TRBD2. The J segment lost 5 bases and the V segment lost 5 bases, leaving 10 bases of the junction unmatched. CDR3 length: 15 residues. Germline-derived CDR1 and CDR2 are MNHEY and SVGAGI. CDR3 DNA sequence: TGTGCCAGCAGTCCGTGGCGGGGGGATCGGGAGACCCAGTACTTC. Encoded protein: CASSPWRGDRETQYF.

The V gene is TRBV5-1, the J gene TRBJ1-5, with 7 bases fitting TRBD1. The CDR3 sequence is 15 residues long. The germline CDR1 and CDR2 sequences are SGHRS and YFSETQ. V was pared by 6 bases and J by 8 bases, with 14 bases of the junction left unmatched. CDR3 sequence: CASTPTGQVLEPQHF. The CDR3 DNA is TGCGCCAGCACCCCGACAGGACAGGTTTTGGAGCCCCAGCATTTT.

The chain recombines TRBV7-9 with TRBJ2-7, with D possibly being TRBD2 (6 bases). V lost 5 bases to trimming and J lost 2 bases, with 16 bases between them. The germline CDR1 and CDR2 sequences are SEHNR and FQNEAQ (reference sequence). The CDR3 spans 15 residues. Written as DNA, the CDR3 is TGTGCCAGCAGCGGCAGACTAGGATCCACCTACGAGCAGTACTTC. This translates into CASSGRLGSTYEQYF.

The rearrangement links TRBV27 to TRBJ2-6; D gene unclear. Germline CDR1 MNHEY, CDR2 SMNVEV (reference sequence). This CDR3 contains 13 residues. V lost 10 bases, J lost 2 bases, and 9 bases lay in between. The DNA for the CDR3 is TGTGCCACCATGGTAGCTGGGGCCAACGTCCTGACTTTC. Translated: CATMVAGANVLTF.

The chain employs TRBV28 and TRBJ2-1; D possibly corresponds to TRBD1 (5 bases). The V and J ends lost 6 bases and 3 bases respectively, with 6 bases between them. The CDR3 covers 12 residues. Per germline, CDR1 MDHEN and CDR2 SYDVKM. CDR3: CASSGHYNEQFF. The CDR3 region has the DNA TGTGCCAGCAGCGGACACTACAATGAGCAGTTCTTC.

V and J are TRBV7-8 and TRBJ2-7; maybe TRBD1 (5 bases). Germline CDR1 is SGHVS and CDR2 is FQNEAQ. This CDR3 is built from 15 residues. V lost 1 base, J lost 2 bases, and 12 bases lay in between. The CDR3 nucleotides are TGTGCCAGCAGCTTAGGATCGCAGGGTACCTACGAGCAGTACTTC. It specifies CASSLGSQGTYEQYF.

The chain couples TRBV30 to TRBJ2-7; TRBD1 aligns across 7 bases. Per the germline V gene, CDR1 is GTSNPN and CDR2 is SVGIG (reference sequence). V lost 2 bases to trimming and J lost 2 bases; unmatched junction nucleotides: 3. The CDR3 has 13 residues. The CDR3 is CAWSRDRAYEQYF. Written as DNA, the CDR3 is TGTGCCTGGAGTAGAGACAGGGCCTACGAGCAGTACTTC.

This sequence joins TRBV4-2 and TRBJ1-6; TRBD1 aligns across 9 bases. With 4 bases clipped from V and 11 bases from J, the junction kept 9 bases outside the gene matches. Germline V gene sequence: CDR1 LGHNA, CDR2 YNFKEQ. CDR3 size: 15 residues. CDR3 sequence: CASSLEGTGRPPLHF. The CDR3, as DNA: TGTGCCAGCAGCCTCGAGGGGACAGGGAGGCCACCCCTCCACTTT.

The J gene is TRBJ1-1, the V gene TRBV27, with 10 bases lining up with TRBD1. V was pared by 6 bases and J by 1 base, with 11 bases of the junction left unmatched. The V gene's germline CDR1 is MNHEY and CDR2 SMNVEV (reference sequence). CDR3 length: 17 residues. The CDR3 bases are TGTGCCAGCAGCACCGGGACAGGGGCGACGGGGAACACTGAAGCTTTCTTT. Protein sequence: CASSTGTGATGNTEAFF.

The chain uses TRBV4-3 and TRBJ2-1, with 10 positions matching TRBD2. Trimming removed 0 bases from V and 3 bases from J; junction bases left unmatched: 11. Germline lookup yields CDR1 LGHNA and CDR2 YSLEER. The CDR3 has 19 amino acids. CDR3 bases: TGCGCCAGCAGCCAAGATGGCGCTAGCGGGGGTATAAACTACAATGAGCAGTTCTTC. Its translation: CASSQDGASGGINYNEQFF.

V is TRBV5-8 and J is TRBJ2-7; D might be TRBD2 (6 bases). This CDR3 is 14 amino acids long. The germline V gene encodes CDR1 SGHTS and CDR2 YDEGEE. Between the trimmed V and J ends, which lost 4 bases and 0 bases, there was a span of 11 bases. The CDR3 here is CASSGGTASYEQYF. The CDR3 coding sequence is TGTGCCAGCAGCGGCGGGACGGCCTCCTACGAGCAGTACTTC.

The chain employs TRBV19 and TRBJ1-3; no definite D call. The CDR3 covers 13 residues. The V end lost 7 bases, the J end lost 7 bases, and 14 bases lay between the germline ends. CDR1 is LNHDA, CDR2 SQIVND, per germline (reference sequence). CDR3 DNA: TGTGCCAGTACCGCCGAGGGCAGGAACACCATATATTTT. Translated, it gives CASTAEGRNTIYF.

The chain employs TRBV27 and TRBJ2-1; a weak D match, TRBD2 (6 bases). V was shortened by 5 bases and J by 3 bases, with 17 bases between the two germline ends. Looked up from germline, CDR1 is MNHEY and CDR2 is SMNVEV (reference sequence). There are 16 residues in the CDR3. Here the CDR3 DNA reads TGTGCCAGCAGTACTCTTGGCGGGATAAACTACAATGAGCAGTTCTTC. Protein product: CASSTLGGINYNEQFF.

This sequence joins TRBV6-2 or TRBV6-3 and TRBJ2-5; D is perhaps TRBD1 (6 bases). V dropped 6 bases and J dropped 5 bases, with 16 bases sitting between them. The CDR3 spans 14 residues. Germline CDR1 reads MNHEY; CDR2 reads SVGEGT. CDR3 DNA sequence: TGTGCCAGCAGACCTACCGGGACAATTGAGACCCAGTACTTC. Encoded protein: CASRPTGTIETQYF.

The DNA of the CDR3 is TGTGCCAGCAGTCAGCACAGGGATTTTGGCACTGAAGCTTTCTTT. Translated: CASSQHRDFGTEAFF. The chain is built from TRBV6-2 or TRBV6-3 and TRBJ1-1, with D tentatively TRBD1 (6 bases). Germline CDR1 MNHEY, CDR2 SVGEGT. This CDR3 spans 15 amino acids. Trimming took off 5 bases at V and 4 bases at J, with 17 bases between the two ends.

This chain's CDR3 is CASIPLSSGAYNEQFF. In nucleotides, the CDR3 is TGTGCCAGCATTCCGCTATCCAGCGGGGCATACAATGAGCAGTTCTTC. The chain uses TRBV7-9 and TRBJ2-1, with TRBD2 matching over 7 bases. V dropped 7 bases and J dropped 4; count of bases not matched to a gene: 13. In germline, CDR1 is SEHNR, CDR2 FQNEAQ (reference sequence). This CDR3 is built from 16 residues.

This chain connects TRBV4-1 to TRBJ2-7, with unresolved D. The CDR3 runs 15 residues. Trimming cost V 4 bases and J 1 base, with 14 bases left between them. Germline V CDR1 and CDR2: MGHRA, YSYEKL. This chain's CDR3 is CASSPPAYRSYEQYV. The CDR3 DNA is TGCGCCAGCAGCCCCCCTGCGTACAGATCCTACGAGCAGTACGTC.

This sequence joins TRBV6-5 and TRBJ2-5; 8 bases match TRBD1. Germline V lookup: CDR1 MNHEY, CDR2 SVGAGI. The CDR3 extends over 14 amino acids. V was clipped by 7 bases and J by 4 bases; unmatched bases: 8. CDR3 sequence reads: CASTSRGLGETQYF. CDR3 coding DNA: TGTGCCAGCACCTCCAGGGGGCTGGGAGAGACCCAGTACTTC.

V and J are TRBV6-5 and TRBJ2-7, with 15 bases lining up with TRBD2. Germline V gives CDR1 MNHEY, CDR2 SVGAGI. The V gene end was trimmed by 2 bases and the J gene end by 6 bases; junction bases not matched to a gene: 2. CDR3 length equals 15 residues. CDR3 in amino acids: CASSYQGLAGGEQYF. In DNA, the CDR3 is TGTGCCAGCAGTTACCAGGGACTAGCGGGAGGCGAGCAGTACTTC.

CDR3 amino acids: CASSQDHNYGYTF. CDR3 in DNA: TGCGCCAGCAGCCAAGACCATAACTATGGCTACACCTTC. The chain joins TRBV4-1 to TRBJ1-2; D gene unclear. Germline lookup yields CDR1 MGHRA and CDR2 YSYEKL. The CDR3 loop spans 13 amino acids. V gave up 0 bases and J gave up 1 base, with 3 bases separating them.